The present T cell receptor (beta chain) was sequenced within a study of blood T cell repertoires in COVID-19. Overall study context: Spain, Italy and the United States supplied samples that represented acute and convalescent COVID-19. In each case, the material was cDNA or gDNA derived from T cells, B-cell-depleted T cells, or PBMCs.

Original analysis: Amplifying reference gene primers gave estimates of nucleated cell counts. This table comes from immunoSEQ multiplex PCR, and its TCRdb copy is limited to in-frame clones, with some not included. The V and J calls and clone size were taken over from that table, and D and trimming were inferred from the DNA. The table records some 30,000 clones, 84% of them present only once. V was pared by 2 bases and J by 7 bases, with 6 bases of the junction left unmatched. The CDR3 runs to 15 residues. CDR1 and CDR2 from the germline V gene are KGHSH and LQKENI. Sequencing used peripheral blood. The genes are TRBV18 and TRBJ2-2, with 8 bases matching TRBD1. This clonotype originated in a man older than 75 with active COVID-19. This CDR3 reads CASSPLDRANGELFF. The CDR3 DNA reads TGTGCCAGCTCACCATTGGACAGGGCGAACGGGGAGCTGTTTTTT. The complete variable domain, with remaining parts taken from reference TRBV18 and TRBJ2-2, reads NAGVMQNPRHLVRRRGQEARLRCSPMKGHSHVYWYRQLPEEGLKFMVYLQKENIIDESGMPKERFSAEFPKEGPSILRIQQVVRGDSAAYFCASSPLDRANGELFFGEGSRLTVL.